This TCR beta chain was captured by sequencing in a study of response to subunit inactivated influenza vaccine. As for this clonotype: Its specificity is not known.

The CDR3 extends over 15 amino acids. With 1 base clipped from V and 2 bases from J, the junction kept 3 bases outside the gene matches. Germline lookup yields CDR1 DFQATT and CDR2 SNEGSKA (reference sequence). TCRdb processed the RT-PCR reads anew with MiXCR; each CDR3 protein has one entry. Of 530,000 or so distinct CDR3 sequences in the sample, roughly 12% were seen once. Study-wide findings and caveats: Few additional T cells are recruited per seasonal influenza vaccination, authors suggested.

This clonotype originated in a man aged 45-65 years who received an inactivated influenza vaccine. This chain links TRBV20-1 with TRBJ2-3, with 10 bases fitting TRBD2. The sample was PBMCs from blood, taken on the day of vaccination. This chain's CDR3 is CSARGTSGSTDTQYF. The CDR3 bases are TGCAGTGCTAGAGGGACTAGCGGATCCACAGATACGCAGTATTTT.